These 32 T cell receptor beta chains were all obtained from the same sample, sequenced in a study of blood T cells in healthy people across ages. The second PCR ran roughly 6 to 11 cycles with a sample-barcoded 5' primer and J-beta primers. TCRdb ran MiXCR on the 5' RACE reads and lists one entry per CDR3 protein. The sample consists of about 1.5 million distinct CDR3 sequences, roughly two fifths of them appearing once. Sequenced sample: blood. These receptor sequences come from a woman under 30 in good health.

A word on this clonotype: One end of the junction does not line up with germline, which may come from a read error. The V call is TRBV5-1, the J call TRBJ2-6; a possible D gene is TRBD1 (5 bases). CDR1 SGHRS and CDR2 YFSETQ come from the germline V gene. CDR3 size: 17 residues. The CDR3 loop reads CASSFGDPSAGANVLTF. In DNA form, the CDR3 reads TGCGCCAGCTCCTTTGGAGACCCCTCGGCTGGGGCCAACGTACTGACTTTC.

This clonotype was observed a few times. The CDR3 here is CATNRGGVDTQYF. The CDR3 DNA follows: TGTGCCACCAACAGGGGCGGCGTAGATACGCAGTATTTT. The rearrangement links TRBV24-1 to TRBJ2-3; 7 positions match TRBD1. CDR1 and CDR2 from the germline V gene are KGHDR and SFDVKD. The CDR3 runs to 13 residues. V lost 8 bases, J lost 5 bases, and 6 bases stayed unmatched.

The chain is built from TRBV6-2 or TRBV6-3 and TRBJ1-2, with 10 nucleotides matching TRBD1. J was trimmed by 4 bases and V by 5 bases; bases with no gene match: 7. This CDR3 region has 15 residues. Per germline, CDR1 MNHEY and CDR2 SVGEGT. The CDR3 is CASSTTGTGAYGYTF. In DNA form, the CDR3 reads TGTGCCAGCAGTACAACCGGGACAGGGGCCTATGGCTACACCTTC.

The gene calls are TRBV3-1 and TRBJ2-3, with TRBD2 identical over 9 bases. V shed 1 base and J 3 bases; nucleotides not matched to a gene: 5. The CDR3 consists of 16 residues. Germline V lookup: CDR1 LGHDT, CDR2 YNNKEL (reference sequence). The CDR3 is CASSQVSGSRTDTQYF. DNA of the CDR3: TGTGCCAGCAGCCAAGTTAGCGGGAGTAGGACAGATACGCAGTATTTT.

This clonotype has a count of ten or more. This rearrangement joins TRBV10-2 to TRBJ1-6; possibly TRBD1 for D (6 bases). V was trimmed by 6 bases and J by 10 bases, leaving 16 bases between them. Germline CDR1 is WSHSY and CDR2 is SAAADI. This CDR3 is 14 amino acids long. CDR3 in amino acids: CASREDRLGSPLHF. As DNA, the CDR3 is TGCGCCAGCAGAGAGGACAGATTGGGGTCACCCCTCCACTTT.

The V and J genes are TRBV7-2 and TRBJ2-1; no firm D call. Trimming removed 8 bases from V and 7 bases from J, with 18 bases in between. The CDR3 is 14 residues long. Per germline, CDR1 SGHTA and CDR2 FQGNSA. Here the CDR3 reads CASPLAAGTNEQFF. The CDR3 DNA sequence: TGTGCCAGCCCCTTAGCCGCAGGAACAAATGAGCAGTTCTTC.

This chain uses TRBV29-1 with TRBJ1-1; 11 nucleotides agree with TRBD1. CDR3 length: 15 residues. V lost 4 bases to trimming and J lost 1 base; unmatched junction nucleotides: 5. Germline CDR1 reads SQVTM; CDR2 reads ANQGSEA. The CDR3 region has the DNA TGCAGCGTTGGGGGACAGGGGGTGAGGAACACTGAAGCTTTCTTT. Its translation is CSVGGQGVRNTEAFF.

Details on this clonotype: A read error is possible here, since a much larger clone lies one base away. The chain combines TRBV29-1 with TRBJ2-3; D is undetermined. The germline V gene has CDR1 SQVTM and CDR2 ANQGSEA. Trimming took off 3 bases at V and 0 bases at J, with 7 bases between the two ends. This CDR3 contains 13 residues. As DNA, the CDR3 is TGCAGCGTTGACGTGGGGAGCACAGATACGCAGTATTTT. It codes for CSVDVGSTDTQYF.

This chain connects TRBV29-1 to TRBJ2-7, with D perhaps given as TRBD1 or TRBD2 (5 bases each). V dropped 3 bases and J dropped 3 bases, with 15 bases sitting between them. This CDR3 is 14 amino acids long. Germline loops: CDR1 SQVTM, CDR2 ANQGSEA. The CDR3 region is CSVEGLQGVYEQYF. CDR3 sequence (DNA): TGCAGCGTTGAGGGTTTGCAGGGAGTCTACGAGCAGTACTTC.

The chain has TRBV28 and TRBJ2-3, with TRBD1 identical over 8 bases. Germline V gene lookup returns CDR1 MDHEN and CDR2 SYDVKM. The J segment lost 4 bases and the V segment lost 2 bases, leaving 5 bases of the junction unmatched. This CDR3 region has 15 residues. The CDR3 region is CASSLGTGRSDTQYF. The CDR3 bases are TGTGCCAGCAGTTTAGGGACAGGAAGATCAGATACGCAGTATTTT.

The chain has TRBV27 and TRBJ2-1; the match to TRBD2 covers 11 bases. The CDR3 is 17 residues long. The V gene's germline CDR1 is MNHEY and CDR2 SMNVEV (reference sequence). V shed 2 bases and J 2 bases; nucleotides not matched to a gene: 5. The CDR3 sequence: CASSLLSSGGAYNEQFF. In nucleotides, the CDR3 is TGTGCCAGCAGTTTACTAAGTAGCGGGGGGGCCTACAATGAGCAGTTCTTC.

V gene TRBV5-1 combines with J gene TRBJ2-5, with 13 bases matching TRBD2. Near its end, the DNA agrees better with TRBJ2-7, so the J call may be wrong. Per germline, CDR1 SGHRS and CDR2 YFSETQ. The CDR3 sequence is 19 residues long. CDR3 bases: TGCGCCAGCAGCTTGAGGACTAGCGGGAGTTTTTTTCCGAACTACGAGCAGTACTTC. Translating it yields CASSLRTSGSFFPNYEQYF.

V usage is TRBV5-1 and J usage is TRBJ1-1; maybe TRBD1 (6 bases). This CDR3 is built from 12 residues. The germline V and J ends were trimmed by 4 bases and 11 bases, with 15 bases remaining between them. CDR1 is SGHRS and CDR2 is YFSETQ in the germline V gene. The CDR3 sequence is CASSPGGDTAFF. In nucleotides, the CDR3 is TGCGCCAGCAGCCCGGGGGGGGACACGGCTTTCTTT.

This clonotype was seen a handful of times. This sequence joins TRBV27 and TRBJ2-7, with 8 bases matching TRBD1. Germline CDR1 is MNHEY and CDR2 is SMNVEV (reference sequence). The junction had 4 bases not matched to a gene; V was cut back by 5 bases and J by 7 bases. The CDR3 is made up of 12 amino acids. CDR3 in DNA: TGTGCCAGCAGTGTGACAGGGGATGAGCAGTACTTC. It encodes CASSVTGDEQYF.

The chain uses TRBV20-1 and TRBJ2-5; no clear D. V was clipped by 0 bases and J by 10 bases, with 9 bases between them. The CDR3 has 11 residues. Germline values: CDR1 DFQATT, CDR2 SNEGSKA (reference sequence). This CDR3 reads CSARELTNQYF. The DNA for the CDR3 is TGCAGTGCTAGAGAGTTAACGAACCAGTACTTC.

This chain joins TRBV20-1 and TRBJ1-2; D perhaps matches TRBD1 (5 bases). There are 14 residues in the CDR3. Germline V CDR1 and CDR2: DFQATT, SNEGSKA (reference sequence). V dropped 0 bases and J dropped 7 bases, with 15 bases sitting between them. In nucleotides, the CDR3 is TGCAGTGCTAGAGATAGGGGATATGTTAGTGGCTACACCTTC. Protein sequence: CSARDRGYVSGYTF.

The rearrangement joins TRBV7-9 to TRBJ2-7; D perhaps matches TRBD2 (6 bases). The CDR3 sequence is 15 residues long. Germline CDR1 reads SEHNR; CDR2 reads FQNEAQ (reference sequence). V shed 1 base and J shed 0 bases, with 10 bases lying between them. DNA for the CDR3: TGTGCCAGCAGCTTAGATGCGGGATTCTCCTACGAGCAGTACTTC. Protein sequence: CASSLDAGFSYEQYF.

This sequence joins TRBV20-1 and TRBJ2-3, with TRBD1 matching over 9 bases. This CDR3 contains 15 residues. J gave up 10 bases and V 3 bases, and 14 bases lay outside the gene matches. From germline, CDR1 is DFQATT and CDR2 SNEGSKA (reference sequence). CDR3 loop: CSASPTGGAKKAQYF. DNA of the CDR3: TGCAGTGCTAGTCCCACAGGGGGCGCAAAGAAGGCGCAGTATTTT.

In DNA form, the CDR3 reads TGTGCCAGCGCCTTAGGGACAGGGGGTCGGGGTCCCTACAATGAGCAGTTCTTC. The encoded protein is CASALGTGGRGPYNEQFF. The gene calls are TRBV5-5 and TRBJ2-1; the match to TRBD1 covers 11 bases. The CDR3 runs to 18 residues. Trimming took 7 bases from V and 2 from J; bases not matched to a gene: 14. Germline-derived CDR1 and CDR2 are SGHKS and YYEKEE (reference sequence).

V gene TRBV6-5 combines with J gene TRBJ1-2; the D is unclear. Between the trimmed V and J ends, which lost 6 bases and 8 bases, there was a span of 10 bases. The CDR3 loop spans 11 amino acids. Germline CDR1 MNHEY, CDR2 SVGAGI. CDR3 nucleotides: TGTGCCAGCAGGTACCGAGGGGGCTACACCTTC. Its translation: CASRYRGGYTF.

With regard to this clonotype: Just one base apart from a much larger clone, this may be a read error. The J gene is TRBJ2-4, the V gene TRBV12-3 or TRBV12-4, with 9 bases that match TRBD2. Near its end, the DNA agrees better with TRBJ2-7, so the J call may be wrong. The CDR3 length is 15 residues. Here the CDR3 DNA reads TGTGCCAGCAGTTTTGTAGCGGGGGACTCCCACGAGCAGTACTTC. It specifies CASSFVAGDSHEQYF.

This sequence joins TRBV7-2 and TRBJ1-1; 9 nucleotides align to TRBD1. CDR3 length: 14 residues. V shed 6 bases and J 5 bases; nucleotides not matched to a gene: 7. CDR1 and CDR2 from the germline V gene are SGHTA and FQGNSA. The CDR3 DNA follows: TGTGCCAGCAGTGTACAGGGGGCTTGGACTGAAGCTTTCTTT. Translating gives CASSVQGAWTEAFF.

On this clonotype: At one end the junction does not follow the germline gene, possibly because of a read error. The chain links TRBV7-7 to TRBJ2-2; D unresolved. The CDR3 contains 16 residues. CDR1 SSHAT and CDR2 FNYEAQ come from the germline V gene (reference sequence). The CDR3 loop reads CASSLGRRKDTGELFF. The CDR3 DNA reads TGTGCTAGCAGCCTTGGCAGGAGAAAGGACACCGGGGAGCTGTTTTTT.

The V gene is TRBV9, the J gene TRBJ2-1; D gene uncertain. Germline lookup yields CDR1 SGDLS and CDR2 YYNGEE. The CDR3 is 12 amino acids. Trimming cost V 0 bases and J 9 bases, with 7 bases left between them. For the CDR3, the DNA is TGTGCCAGCAGCGTAGGAGGTTGTGAGCAGTTCTTC. Translation: CASSVGGCEQFF.

V usage is TRBV7-2 and J usage is TRBJ1-2; 7 bases map to TRBD1. There are 15 residues in the CDR3. Germline trimming cut 5 bases from V and 6 bases from J; bases unmatched to any gene: 12. Germline CDR1 is SGHTA and CDR2 is FQGNSA. The CDR3 DNA sequence: TGTGCCAGCAGCCCACAGGGACAGACTCTAAATGGCTACACCTTC. It codes for CASSPQGQTLNGYTF.

This sequence joins TRBV27 and TRBJ2-5; 9 nucleotides align to TRBD1. The junction had 6 bases not matched to a gene; V was cut back by 2 bases and J by 2 bases. The CDR3 runs 16 residues. Per germline, CDR1 MNHEY and CDR2 SMNVEV (reference sequence). DNA for the CDR3: TGTGCCAGCAGTTTAGCTCGGGACAGGGTACAAGAGACCCAGTACTTC. This translates into CASSLARDRVQETQYF.

This clonotype showed up just a few times. This chain uses TRBV18 with TRBJ2-7, with 8 bases lining up with TRBD2. The last part of the DNA fits TRBJ2-5 better; the J call may be wrong. The CDR3 consists of 14 residues. Germline loops: CDR1 KGHSH, CDR2 LQKENI. Here the CDR3 DNA reads TGTGCCAGCTCACCCTCGGGACTAGAGGAGACCCAGTACTTC. Translation: CASSPSGLEETQYF.

Worth noting for this clonotype: A read error may explain this, as a much larger clone is one base away. The chain recombines TRBV28 with TRBJ2-1; TRBD1 aligns across 7 bases. The J segment lost 2 bases and the V segment lost 5 bases, leaving 3 bases of the junction unmatched. CDR1 is MDHEN, CDR2 SYDVKM, per germline. CDR3 size: 14 residues. The CDR3 spells CASSGTEPYNEQFF. The CDR3 nucleotides read TGTGCCAGCAGTGGGACAGAACCCTACAATGAGCAGTTCTTC.

This clonotype showed up just a few times. J is TRBJ1-2 and V is TRBV5-5, with 12 bases matching TRBD1. The V gene's germline CDR1 is SGHKS and CDR2 YYEKEE (reference sequence). There are 15 residues in the CDR3. V lost 4 bases to trimming and J lost 5 bases; unmatched junction nucleotides: 6. The CDR3 region is CASSPGQGAEYGYTF. The CDR3 DNA reads as TGTGCCAGCAGCCCGGGACAGGGGGCGGAGTATGGCTACACCTTC.

Written as DNA, the CDR3 is TGTGCCAGCACCACCTATGAGGGACAGGGGGGTCGTGGCTACACCTTC. This gives the protein CASTTYEGQGGRGYTF. This chain uses TRBV6-5 with TRBJ1-2; 11 bases align to TRBD1. Trimming removed 7 bases from V and 7 bases from J; junction bases left unmatched: 14. Germline V lookup: CDR1 MNHEY, CDR2 SVGAGI. This CDR3 region has 16 residues.

The chain links TRBV20-1 to TRBJ2-3; D is possibly TRBD1 or TRBD2 (5 bases each). Trimming removed 4 bases at V and 0 bases at J, with 14 bases between. CDR3 length equals 15 residues. Germline values: CDR1 DFQATT, CDR2 SNEGSKA (reference sequence). The CDR3 reads CSAMGVKGSTDTQYF. The CDR3 nucleotides are TGCAGTGCTATGGGGGTCAAGGGCAGCACAGATACGCAGTATTTT.

This sequence joins TRBV3-1 and TRBJ2-1; D uncertain. This CDR3 comprises 14 residues. Deletions cut 0 bases from V and 5 bases from J, with 8 bases between. Germline CDR1 is LGHDT and CDR2 is YNNKEL (reference sequence). The CDR3 nucleotides read TGTGCCAGCAGCCAAGATCACCTAAACAATGAGCAGTTCTTC. Protein product: CASSQDHLNNEQFF.